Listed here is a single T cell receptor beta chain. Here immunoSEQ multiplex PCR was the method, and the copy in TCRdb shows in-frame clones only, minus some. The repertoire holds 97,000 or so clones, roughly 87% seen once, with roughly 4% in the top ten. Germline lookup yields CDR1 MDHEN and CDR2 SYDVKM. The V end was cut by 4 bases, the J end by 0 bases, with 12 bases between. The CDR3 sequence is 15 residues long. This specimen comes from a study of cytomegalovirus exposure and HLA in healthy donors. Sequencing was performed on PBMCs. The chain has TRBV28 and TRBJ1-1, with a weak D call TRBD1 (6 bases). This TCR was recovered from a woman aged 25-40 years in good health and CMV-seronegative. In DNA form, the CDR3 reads TGTGCCAGCAGTTCAGGACAGCTCTTGAACACTGAAGCTTTCTTT. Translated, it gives CASSSGQLLNTEAFF.